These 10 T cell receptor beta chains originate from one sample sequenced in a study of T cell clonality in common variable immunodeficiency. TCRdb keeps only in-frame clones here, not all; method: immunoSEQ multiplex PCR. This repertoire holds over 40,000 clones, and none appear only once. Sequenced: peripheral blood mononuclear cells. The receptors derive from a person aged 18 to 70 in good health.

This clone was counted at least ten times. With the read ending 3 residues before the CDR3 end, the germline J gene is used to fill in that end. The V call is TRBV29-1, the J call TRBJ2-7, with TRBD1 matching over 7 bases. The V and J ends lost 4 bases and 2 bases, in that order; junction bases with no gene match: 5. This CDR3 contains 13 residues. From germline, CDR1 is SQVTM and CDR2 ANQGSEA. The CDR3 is CSVVLGQAYEQYF. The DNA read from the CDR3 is TGCAGCGTTGTGTTAGGACAGGCCTACGAG.

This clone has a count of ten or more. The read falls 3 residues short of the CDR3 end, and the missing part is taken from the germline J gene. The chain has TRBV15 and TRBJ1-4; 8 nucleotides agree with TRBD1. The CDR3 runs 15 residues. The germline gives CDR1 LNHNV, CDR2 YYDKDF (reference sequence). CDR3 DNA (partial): TGTGCCACCAGCAGAGATCGGGCCAGGGGGCTCGAA. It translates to CATSRDRARGLE. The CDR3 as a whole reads CATSRDRARGLELFF.

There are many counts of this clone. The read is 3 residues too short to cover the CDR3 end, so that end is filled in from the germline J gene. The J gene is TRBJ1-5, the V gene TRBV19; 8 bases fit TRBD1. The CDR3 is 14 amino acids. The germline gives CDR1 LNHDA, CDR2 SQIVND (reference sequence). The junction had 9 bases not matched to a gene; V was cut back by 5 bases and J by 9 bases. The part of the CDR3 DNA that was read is TGTGCCAGTAGTGTGACAGGGGACCATCGGCCC. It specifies CASSVTGDHRP. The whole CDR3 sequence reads CASSVTGDHRPQHF.

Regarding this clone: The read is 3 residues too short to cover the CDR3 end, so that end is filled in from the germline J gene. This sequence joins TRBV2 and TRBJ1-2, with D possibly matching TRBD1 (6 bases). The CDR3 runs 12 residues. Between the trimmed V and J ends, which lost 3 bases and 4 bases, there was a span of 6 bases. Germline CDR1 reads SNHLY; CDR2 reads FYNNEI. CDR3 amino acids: CASSEDSYGYTF. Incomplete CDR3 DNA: TGTGCCAGCAGTGAGGACAGCTATGGC.

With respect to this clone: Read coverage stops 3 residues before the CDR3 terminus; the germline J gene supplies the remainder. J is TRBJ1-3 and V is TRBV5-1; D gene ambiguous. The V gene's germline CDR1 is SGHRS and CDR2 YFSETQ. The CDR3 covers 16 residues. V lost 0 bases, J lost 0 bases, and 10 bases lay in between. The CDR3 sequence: CASSLEATSSGNTIYF. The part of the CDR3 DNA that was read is TGCGCCAGCAGCTTGGAGGCGACAAGCTCTGGAAACACC.

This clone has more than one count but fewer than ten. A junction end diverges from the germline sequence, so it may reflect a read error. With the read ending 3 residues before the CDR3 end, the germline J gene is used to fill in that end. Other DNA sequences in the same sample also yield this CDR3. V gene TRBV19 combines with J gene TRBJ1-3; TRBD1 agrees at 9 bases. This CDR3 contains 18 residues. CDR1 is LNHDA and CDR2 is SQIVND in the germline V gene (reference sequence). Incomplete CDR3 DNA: TGTGCCAGTACTCCCGGGACAGGGACGATCCACTCTGGAAACACA. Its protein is CASTPGTGTIHSGNT. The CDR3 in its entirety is CASTPGTGTIHSGNTIYF.

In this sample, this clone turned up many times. CDR3 DNA (partial): TGTGCCAGCAGCCACAGCGGGGGGGTCAACAATGAG. Translation: CASSHSGGVNNE. The complete CDR3 sequence is CASSHSGGVNNEQFF. The rearrangement links TRBV2 to TRBJ2-1; 10 bases are shared with TRBD2. The sequenced fragment ends 3 residues before the CDR3 boundary, so the rest is inferred from the germline J gene. V lost 6 bases and J lost 5; bases outside the gene matches: 7. This CDR3 contains 15 residues. The germline gives CDR1 SNHLY, CDR2 FYNNEI.

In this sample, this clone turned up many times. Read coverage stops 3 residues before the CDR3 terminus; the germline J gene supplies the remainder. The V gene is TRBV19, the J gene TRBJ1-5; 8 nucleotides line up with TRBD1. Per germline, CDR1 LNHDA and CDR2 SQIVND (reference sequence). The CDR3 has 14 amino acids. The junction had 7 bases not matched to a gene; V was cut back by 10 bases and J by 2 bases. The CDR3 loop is CATDGQGRNQPQHF. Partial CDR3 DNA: TGTGCCACCGACGGACAGGGTCGCAATCAGCCC.

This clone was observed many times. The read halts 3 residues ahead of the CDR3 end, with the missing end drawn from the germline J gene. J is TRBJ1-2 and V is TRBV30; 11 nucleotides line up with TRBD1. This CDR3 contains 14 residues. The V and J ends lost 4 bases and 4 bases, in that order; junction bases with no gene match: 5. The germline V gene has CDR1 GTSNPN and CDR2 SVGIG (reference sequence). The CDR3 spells CAWIIGTGGYGYTF. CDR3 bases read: TGTGCCTGGATAATTGGGACAGGGGGCTATGGC.

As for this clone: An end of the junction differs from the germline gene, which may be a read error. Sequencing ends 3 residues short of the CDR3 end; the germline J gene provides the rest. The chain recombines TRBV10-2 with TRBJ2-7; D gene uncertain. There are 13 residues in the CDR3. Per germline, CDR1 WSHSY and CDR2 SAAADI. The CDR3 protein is CATSSLGVREQYF. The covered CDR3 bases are TGCGCCACCAGTTCCCTAGGTGTGCGCGAG.